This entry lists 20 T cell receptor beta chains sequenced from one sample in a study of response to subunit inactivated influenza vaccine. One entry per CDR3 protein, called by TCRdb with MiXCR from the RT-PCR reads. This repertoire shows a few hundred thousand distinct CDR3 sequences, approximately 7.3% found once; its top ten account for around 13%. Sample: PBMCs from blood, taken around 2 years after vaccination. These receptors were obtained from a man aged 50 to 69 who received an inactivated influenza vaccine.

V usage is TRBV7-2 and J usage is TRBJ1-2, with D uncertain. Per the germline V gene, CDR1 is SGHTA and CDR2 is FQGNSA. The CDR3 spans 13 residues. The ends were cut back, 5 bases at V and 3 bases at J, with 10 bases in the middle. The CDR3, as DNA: TGTGCCAGCAGCCCGGCAGGCCACTATGGCTACACCTTC. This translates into CASSPAGHYGYTF. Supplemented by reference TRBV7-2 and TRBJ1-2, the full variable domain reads GAGVSQSPSNKVTEKGKDVELRCDPISGHTALYWYRQSLGQGLEFLIYFQGNSAPDKSGLPSDRFSAERTGGSVSTLTIQRTQQEDSAVYLCASSPAGHYGYTFGSGTRLTVV.

The CDR3 bases are TGCGCCAGCAGCTCCTCGGTCTCGCGGGAGTCAGATACGCAGTATTTT. Translated: CASSSSVSRESDTQYF. The rearrangement uses TRBV5-1 and TRBJ2-3; TRBD2 aligns across 7 bases. J lost 4 bases, V lost 3 bases, and 11 bases had no gene match. The CDR3 length is 16 residues. The germline gives CDR1 SGHRS, CDR2 YFSETQ. The whole variable domain, filled in from reference TRBV5-1 and TRBJ2-3, reads KAGVTQTPRYLIKTRGQQVTLSCSPISGHRSVSWYQQTPGQGLQFLFEYFSETQRNKGNFPGRFSGRQFSNSRSEMNVSTLELGDSALYLCASSSSVSRESDTQYFGPGTRLTVL.

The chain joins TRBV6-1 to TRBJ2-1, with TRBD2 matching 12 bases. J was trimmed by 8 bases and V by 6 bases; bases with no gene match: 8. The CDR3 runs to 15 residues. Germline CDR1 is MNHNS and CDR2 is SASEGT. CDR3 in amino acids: CASSQTSGRKDEQFF. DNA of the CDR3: TGTGCCAGCAGCCAAACTAGCGGGAGGAAAGATGAGCAGTTCTTC.

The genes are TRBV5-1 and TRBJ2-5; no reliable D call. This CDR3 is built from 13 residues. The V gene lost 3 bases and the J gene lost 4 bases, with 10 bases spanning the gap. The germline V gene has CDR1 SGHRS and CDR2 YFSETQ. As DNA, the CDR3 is TGCGCCAGCAGCTCCCGGAGTGGAGAGACCCAGTACTTC. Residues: CASSSRSGETQYF. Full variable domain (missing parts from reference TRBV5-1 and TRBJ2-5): KAGVTQTPRYLIKTRGQQVTLSCSPISGHRSVSWYQQTPGQGLQFLFEYFSETQRNKGNFPGRFSGRQFSNSRSEMNVSTLELGDSALYLCASSSRSGETQYFGPGTRLLVL.

The DNA of the CDR3 is TGTGCCAGCAGTTTATCGATATTCAGCTACGAGCAGTACTTC. Amino acid sequence: CASSLSIFSYEQYF. The rearrangement uses TRBV27 and TRBJ2-7; D remains ambiguous. Germline CDR1 and CDR2: MNHEY and SMNVEV (reference sequence). The CDR3 runs 14 residues. Trimming left V 0 bases short and J 3 bases short, with 9 bases between.

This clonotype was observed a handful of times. CDR3 coding DNA: TGTGCCAGCGGTCACAGAGGAGTGGGAGCGGACGAGCAGTACTTC. Translation: CASGHRGVGADEQYF. This sequence joins TRBV7-2 and TRBJ2-7, with a tentative D call TRBD2 (5 bases). The V gene lost 8 bases and the J gene lost 5 bases, with 22 bases spanning the gap. The CDR3 has 15 amino acids. From germline, CDR1 is SGHTA and CDR2 FQGNSA.

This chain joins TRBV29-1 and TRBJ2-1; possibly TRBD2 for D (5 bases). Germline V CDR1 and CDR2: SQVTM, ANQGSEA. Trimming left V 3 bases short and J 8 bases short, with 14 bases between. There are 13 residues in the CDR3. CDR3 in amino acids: CSVEEVGLDEQFF. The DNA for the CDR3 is TGCAGCGTTGAGGAGGTAGGCTTAGATGAGCAGTTCTTC.

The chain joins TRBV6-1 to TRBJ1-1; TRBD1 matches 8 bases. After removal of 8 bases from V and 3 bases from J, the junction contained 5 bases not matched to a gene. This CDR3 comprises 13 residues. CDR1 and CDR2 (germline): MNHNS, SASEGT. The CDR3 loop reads CASGQGEDTEAFF. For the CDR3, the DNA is TGTGCCAGCGGACAGGGTGAGGACACTGAAGCTTTCTTT.

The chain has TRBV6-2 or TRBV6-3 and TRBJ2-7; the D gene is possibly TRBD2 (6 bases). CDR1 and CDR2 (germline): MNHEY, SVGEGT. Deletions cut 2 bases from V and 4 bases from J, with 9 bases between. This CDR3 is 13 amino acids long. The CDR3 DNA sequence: TGTGCCAGCAGTTACCGGGACTTTTACGAGCAGTACTTC. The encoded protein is CASSYRDFYEQYF.

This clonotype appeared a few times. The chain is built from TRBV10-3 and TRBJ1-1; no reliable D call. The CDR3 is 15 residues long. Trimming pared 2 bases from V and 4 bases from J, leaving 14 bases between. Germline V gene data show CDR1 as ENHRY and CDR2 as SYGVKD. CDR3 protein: CAISERPPARTEAFF. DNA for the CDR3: TGTGCCATCAGTGAGAGGCCACCCGCGCGCACTGAAGCTTTCTTT.

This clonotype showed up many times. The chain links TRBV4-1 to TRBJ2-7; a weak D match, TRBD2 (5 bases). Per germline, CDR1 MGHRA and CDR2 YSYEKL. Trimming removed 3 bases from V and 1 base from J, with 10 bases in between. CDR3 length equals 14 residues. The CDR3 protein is CASSQIGMSYEQYF. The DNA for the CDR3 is TGCGCCAGCAGCCAGATCGGGATGTCCTACGAGCAGTACTTC.

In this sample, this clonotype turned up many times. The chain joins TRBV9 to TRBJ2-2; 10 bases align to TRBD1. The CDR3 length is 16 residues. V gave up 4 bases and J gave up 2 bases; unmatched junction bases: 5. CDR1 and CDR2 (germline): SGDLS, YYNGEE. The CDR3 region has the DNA TGTGCCAGCAGCAGCCGGGACAGGGGAAACACCGGGGAGCTGTTTTTT. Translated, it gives CASSSRDRGNTGELFF.

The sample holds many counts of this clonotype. CDR3 in amino acids: CASSRGSSYEQYF. DNA of the CDR3: TGTGCCAGCTCTAGGGGAAGCTCCTACGAGCAGTACTTC. The chain is built from TRBV6-1 and TRBJ2-7; tentatively, D is TRBD1 (5 bases). The CDR3 has 13 residues. The germline CDR1 and CDR2 sequences are MNHNS and SASEGT. V shed 8 bases and J shed 0 bases, with 11 bases lying between them.

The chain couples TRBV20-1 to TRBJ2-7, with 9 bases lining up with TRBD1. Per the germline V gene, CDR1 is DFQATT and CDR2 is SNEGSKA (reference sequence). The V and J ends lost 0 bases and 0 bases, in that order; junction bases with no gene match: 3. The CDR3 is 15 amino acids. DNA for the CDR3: TGCAGTGCTAGAGATAGGGACAGGGTCTCCTACGAGCAGTACTTC. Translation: CSARDRDRVSYEQYF.

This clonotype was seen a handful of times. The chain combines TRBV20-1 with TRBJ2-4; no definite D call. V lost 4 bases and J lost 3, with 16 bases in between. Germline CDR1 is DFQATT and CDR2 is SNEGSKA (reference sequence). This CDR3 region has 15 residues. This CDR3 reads CSAIHPSRGKNIQYF. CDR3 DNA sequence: TGCAGTGCTATCCACCCCTCAAGAGGCAAAAACATTCAGTACTTC.

The CDR3 here is CASSSQPQETQYF. The CDR3 DNA sequence: TGTGCCAGCAGCTCCCAGCCTCAAGAGACCCAGTACTTC. V and J are TRBV7-2 and TRBJ2-5, with unresolved D. CDR3 length equals 13 residues. V lost 4 bases and J lost 2, with 8 bases in between. CDR1 SGHTA and CDR2 FQGNSA come from the germline V gene. Filled out from reference TRBV7-2 and TRBJ2-5, the complete variable domain reads GAGVSQSPSNKVTEKGKDVELRCDPISGHTALYWYRQSLGQGLEFLIYFQGNSAPDKSGLPSDRFSAERTGGSVSTLTIQRTQQEDSAVYLCASSSQPQETQYFGPGTRLLVL.

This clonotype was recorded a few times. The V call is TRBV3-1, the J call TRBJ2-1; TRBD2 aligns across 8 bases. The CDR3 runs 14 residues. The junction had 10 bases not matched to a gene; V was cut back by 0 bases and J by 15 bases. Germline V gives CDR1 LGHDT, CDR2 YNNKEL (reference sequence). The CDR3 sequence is CASSQDWTSTDAFF. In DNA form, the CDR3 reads TGTGCCAGCAGCCAAGACTGGACTAGCACTGACGCGTTCTTC.

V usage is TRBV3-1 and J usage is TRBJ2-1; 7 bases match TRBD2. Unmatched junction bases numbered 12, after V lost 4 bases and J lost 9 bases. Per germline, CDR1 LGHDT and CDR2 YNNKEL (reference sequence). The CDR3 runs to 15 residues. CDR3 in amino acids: CASSPRSSGLGEQFF. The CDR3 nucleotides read TGTGCCAGCAGCCCCAGATCTAGCGGTCTGGGTGAGCAGTTCTTC.

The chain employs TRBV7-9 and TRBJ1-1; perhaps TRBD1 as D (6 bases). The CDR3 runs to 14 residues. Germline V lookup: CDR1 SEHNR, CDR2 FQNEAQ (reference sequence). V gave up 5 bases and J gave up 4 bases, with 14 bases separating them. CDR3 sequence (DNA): TGTGCCAGCAGCACTCACAGGGACGGCACTGAAGCTTTCTTT. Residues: CASSTHRDGTEAFF.

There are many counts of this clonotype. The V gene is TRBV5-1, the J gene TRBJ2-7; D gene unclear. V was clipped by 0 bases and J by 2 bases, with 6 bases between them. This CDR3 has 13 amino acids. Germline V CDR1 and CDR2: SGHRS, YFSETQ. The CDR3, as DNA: TGCGCCAGCAGCTTGGAATCCACCTACGAGCAGTACTTC. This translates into CASSLESTYEQYF.